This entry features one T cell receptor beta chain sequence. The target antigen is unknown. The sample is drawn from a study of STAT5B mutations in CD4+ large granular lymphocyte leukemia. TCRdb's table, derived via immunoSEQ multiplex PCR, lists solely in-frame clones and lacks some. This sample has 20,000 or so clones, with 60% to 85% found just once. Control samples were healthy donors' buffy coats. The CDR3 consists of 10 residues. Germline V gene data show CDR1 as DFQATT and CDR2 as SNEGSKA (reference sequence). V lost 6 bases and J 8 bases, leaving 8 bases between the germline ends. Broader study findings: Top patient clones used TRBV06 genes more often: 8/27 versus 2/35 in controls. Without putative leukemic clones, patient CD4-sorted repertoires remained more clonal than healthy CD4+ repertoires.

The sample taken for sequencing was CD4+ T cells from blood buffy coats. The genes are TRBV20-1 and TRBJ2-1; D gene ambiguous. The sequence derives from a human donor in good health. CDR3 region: CSAGFDEQFF. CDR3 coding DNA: TGCAGTGCGGGTTTCGATGAGCAGTTCTTC.